There are many counts of the clone carrying this T cell receptor (beta chain). Its antigen is unidentified. The read comes to an end 3 residues before the CDR3 does, leaving the germline J gene to fill in the end. Germline CDR1 ENHRY, CDR2 SYGVKD. Losses at the gene ends were 11 bases for V and 3 bases for J; bases not matched to a gene: 9. The CDR3 is 14 residues long. Control and CVID samples contributed equal amounts of genomic DNA. This table comes from immunoSEQ multiplex PCR, and its TCRdb copy is limited to in-frame clones, with some not included. This sample shows around 28,000 clones and no singletons; less than 35% rests with the ten largest. The record originates from a study of T cell clonality in common variable immunodeficiency. Findings and limits, study-wide: Compared with healthy controls, CVID subjects showed increased TCRbeta clonality, mostly in about a third. In common variable immunodeficiency, TCR beta chains reportedly carried fewer deletions and N-nucleotide insertions.

The rearrangement uses TRBV10-3 and TRBJ2-2; TRBD2 matches at 7 bases. The sample taken for sequencing was peripheral blood mononuclear cells. This clonotype was obtained from a human donor with common variable immunodeficiency. Incomplete CDR3 DNA: TGTGCCCTCCGAGCGGGGCGGGACACCGGGGAG. Encoded protein: CALRAGRDTGE. The CDR3 in its entirety is CALRAGRDTGELFF.